The 12 T cell receptor beta chains below were found in one sample sequenced in a study of radiotherapy plus CTLA-4 blockade in lung cancer (dated by TCRdb to the late 2010s). The library was produced with the immunoSEQ multiplex PCR assay. Held by TCRdb, this immuneACCESS table contains in-frame sequences only and omits some clones. Under half of the omission traces to an unresolved V gene where checked; the cause of the rest is unknown. Counted in this sample were tens of thousands of clones; around 76% of them appeared once. The ten largest make up around 3% of the sample. The input for sequencing was peripheral blood, taken from a patient treated with radiotherapy plus ipilimumab. The receptors derive from a human donor with non-small cell lung cancer who had a complete response to radiotherapy plus ipilimumab.

The CDR3 DNA sequence: TGCGCCAGCAGCCAAGGAGGTCGTCGGGGTATTAGCGGGGGGCTTCGGGAGACCCAGTACTTC. Amino acid sequence: CASSQGGRRGISGGLRETQYF. The chain employs TRBV4-3 and TRBJ2-5; 10 bases agree with TRBD2. In germline, CDR1 is LGHNA, CDR2 YSLEER. The CDR3 is 21 residues long. The V segment lost 1 base and the J segment 5 bases; nucleotides outside the gene matches: 22.

In its sample, this clone was seen a few times. The V and J genes are TRBV19 and TRBJ2-3; 10 bases are shared with TRBD1. Germline V lookup: CDR1 LNHDA, CDR2 SQIVND (reference sequence). The CDR3 extends over 16 amino acids. J was trimmed by 2 bases and V by 6 bases; bases with no gene match: 8. CDR3 nucleotide sequence: TGTGCCAGTAGCCCCCTTGGGACAGGGGCCACAGATACGCAGTATTTT. Translation gives CASSPLGTGATDTQYF. The full variable domain, with the rest looked up from reference TRBV19 and TRBJ2-3, is DGGITQSPKYLFRKEGQNVTLSCEQNLNHDAMYWYRQDPGQGLRLIYYSQIVNDFQKGDIAEGYSVSREKKESFPLTVTSAQKNPTAFYLCASSPLGTGATDTQYFGPGTRLTVL.

This clone showed up just once. The chain combines TRBV6-5 with TRBJ2-1; D is perhaps TRBD1 (6 bases). This CDR3 has 15 amino acids. The V end was cut by 0 bases, the J end by 5 bases, with 11 bases between. Per the germline V gene, CDR1 is MNHEY and CDR2 is SVGAGI. The CDR3 here is CASSYSRTANNEQFF. The CDR3 DNA sequence: TGTGCCAGCAGTTACTCTCGGACAGCTAACAATGAGCAGTTCTTC.

The chain is built from TRBV23-1 and TRBJ1-2; the D is unclear. TRBV23-1 qualifies as an ORF whose function is uncertain. Deletions cut 2 bases from V and 4 bases from J, with 11 bases between. CDR3 size: 14 residues. The CDR3 sequence is CASSQRPDFYGYTF. CDR3 nucleotides: TGCGCCAGCAGTCAAAGGCCAGACTTCTATGGCTACACCTTC.

Here the CDR3 reads CASSEQGARTEAFF. In nucleotides, the CDR3 is TGTGCCAGCAGCGAACAGGGGGCGCGGACTGAAGCTTTCTTT. The chain carries TRBV7-2 and TRBJ1-1, with TRBD1 matching over 9 bases. Unmatched junction bases numbered 6, after V lost 5 bases and J lost 5 bases. Germline V gene data show CDR1 as SGHTA and CDR2 as FQGNSA. The CDR3 length is 14 residues.

The chain joins TRBV27 to TRBJ2-2; 10 bases line up with TRBD2. With V trimmed by 5 bases and J by 9 bases, 9 bases remained unmatched. This CDR3 contains 15 residues. CDR1 is MNHEY and CDR2 is SMNVEV in the germline V gene (reference sequence). The CDR3, as DNA: TGTGCCAGCAGTCCCCGGTCTAGCGGGAGTAGGGAGCTGTTTTTT. Its translation is CASSPRSSGSRELFF.

The V and J genes are TRBV5-1 and TRBJ2-4; 11 positions agree with TRBD1. With 2 bases clipped from V and 6 bases from J, the junction kept 4 bases outside the gene matches. Germline loops: CDR1 SGHRS, CDR2 YFSETQ. The CDR3 has 15 amino acids. The CDR3 bases are TGCGCCAGCAGCTTCACCGGGACAGGGGGAAACATTCAGTACTTC. This sequence encodes CASSFTGTGGNIQYF.

This clone was observed once. This chain connects TRBV6-4 to TRBJ2-4; TRBD1 matches at 7 bases. Germline V gene lookup returns CDR1 MRHNA and CDR2 SNTAGT. Trimming cost V 0 bases and J 7 bases; bases outside gene matches: 3. The CDR3 is 14 amino acids. CDR3 DNA sequence: TGTGCCAGCAGTGACTCGGTGACAGGGAACATTCAGTACTTC. Protein product: CASSDSVTGNIQYF.

This clone appeared a single time. The V and J genes are TRBV7-9 and TRBJ1-1; the match to TRBD1 covers 8 bases. V lost 5 bases to trimming and J lost 3 bases; unmatched junction nucleotides: 14. Germline loops: CDR1 SEHNR, CDR2 FQNEAQ (reference sequence). The CDR3 runs 17 residues. CDR3 in DNA: TGTGCCAGCAGCGCCGGACAGGGAGCCCGAGTTGACACTGAAGCTTTCTTT. Protein: CASSAGQGARVDTEAFF.

This clone occurred a few times. The V call is TRBV5-4, the J call TRBJ2-3, with TRBD1 matching over 8 bases. The junction had 5 bases not matched to a gene; V was cut back by 4 bases and J by 4 bases. Germline V CDR1 and CDR2: SGHNT, YYREEE (reference sequence). CDR3 length: 14 amino acids. The CDR3 here is CASSPRGRADTQYF. For the CDR3, the DNA is TGTGCCAGCAGCCCCAGGGGGCGTGCAGATACGCAGTATTTT.

This chain joins TRBV18 and TRBJ1-4; 9 bases map to TRBD1. The CDR3 has 15 amino acids. CDR1 and CDR2 from the germline V gene are KGHSH and LQKENI. Trimming at V came to 6 bases and at J to 5 bases, leaving 7 bases not matched to a gene. CDR3 residues: CASSRTGTGNEKLFF. In nucleotides, the CDR3 is TGTGCCAGCTCCCGCACCGGGACAGGGAATGAAAAACTGTTTTTT.

The CDR3 DNA sequence: TGTGCCAGTAGTCCTCAACCCCGGGCAACTAATGAAAAACTGTTTTTT. Translation gives CASSPQPRATNEKLFF. The V call is TRBV19, the J call TRBJ1-4; no definite D call. V lost 5 bases and J 0 bases, leaving 13 bases between the germline ends. This CDR3 has 16 residues. Germline V gives CDR1 LNHDA, CDR2 SQIVND (reference sequence).